The TCR beta chain under discussion was sequenced for a study of CD8 T cells in Susac syndrome. Broader study findings: Regarding the TCR sequencing and HLA analysis, the study admitted that a relatively small number of individuals were involved.

Comment on this clonotype: The target antigen is unknown.

Sequencing targeted TCR beta in blood CD8+ and CD4+ T cells. Negative isolation yielded CD4+ and CD8+ T cells, and FACS enriched TEMRA cells. Reverse transcription of roughly 0.5 to 1 ug RNA was performed with random hexamers. The immunoSEQ assay covered 54 Vbeta and 13 Jbeta segments for CDR3. TCRdb re-analysed the immunoSEQ multiplex PCR reads in MiXCR, keeping a single row per CDR3 protein. The sample has about 130,000 distinct CDR3 sequences, over 90% seen once. Deletions cut 3 bases from V and 2 bases from J, with 11 bases between. The CDR3 extends over 14 amino acids. Germline V gene lookup returns CDR1 DFQATT and CDR2 SNEGSKA (reference sequence).

This TCR derives from a human donor in good health. The chain uses TRBV20-1 and TRBJ1-5, with a possible D match to TRBD1 (6 bases). Sequencing was carried out using CD4+ T cells from PBMCs. The DNA for the CDR3 is TGCAGTGCTAGGGAAAACAGGGGCAATCAGCCCCAGCATTTT. Translation: CSARENRGNQPQHF.